The present T cell receptor (beta chain) was sequenced within a study of T cell repertoires in cytomegalovirus infection. Study context: CMV epitopes that were recently identified and HLA-C-restricted were used alongside well-studied HLA-B-restricted ones. CMV infection together with matching HLA type was indicated by public TCR beta signatures.

This CDR3 region has 15 residues. Germline V CDR1 and CDR2: SGHVS, FNYEAQ. Trimming shortened V by 2 bases and J by 4 bases, and 14 bases separated the two germline ends. Regarding this clonotype: Its target is not known.

TCRdb passed the reads through MiXCR, listing each CDR3 protein once. The sample has approximately 120,000 distinct CDR3 sequences; about 28% are singletons. Whole-study findings and limits: Dominating the ex vivo response were HLA-C-restricted CMV-specific TCR beta clonotypes. Individuals carrying CMV plus the relevant HLA were identified by cumulative frequency of public TCR beta families.

The clonotype comes from a human donor in good health (CMV status not recorded). Some clones in this sample may be carry-over from other donors' samples. The specimen was CD8+ T cells from cultured PBMCs, collected from culture after CMV antigen stimulation. V is TRBV7-6 and J is TRBJ1-1; D remains unclear. The chain's CDR3 is CASSLLKGTGTEAFF. CDR3 sequence (DNA): TGTGCCAGCAGCTTACTTAAGGGAACGGGCACTGAAGCTTTCTTT.